This T cell receptor (beta chain) was captured by sequencing in a study of cytomegalovirus exposure and HLA in healthy donors. Study-level findings and limits: 87-base-pair reads could not separate some V segments, including TRBV6-2 and TRBV6-3.

Unrecorded immune exposures were likely, despite nominal health at sampling. Germline lookup yields CDR1 MDHEN and CDR2 SYDVKM. The ends were cut back, 3 bases at V and 0 bases at J, with 9 bases in the middle. The CDR3 consists of 15 residues. PCR involved 60 Vbeta and 13 Jbeta primers. Only in-frame clones appear in the TCRdb table, and some are missing; sequencing was by immunoSEQ multiplex PCR. The sample has around 130,000 clones; roughly 70% are singletons. Worth noting for this clone: No antigen is known for it.

The source material was PBMCs. The clonotype was recovered from a man aged 25 to 45 in good health and CMV-seronegative. V is TRBV28 and J is TRBJ2-1; D unresolved. The CDR3 protein is CASSFGASSYNEQFF. The DNA for the CDR3 is TGTGCCAGCAGTTTCGGAGCTAGCTCCTACAATGAGCAGTTCTTC. Using reference TRBV28 and TRBJ2-1 for the parts outside the CDR3, the full variable domain is DVKVTQSSRYLVKRTGEKVFLECVQDMDHENMFWYRQDPGLGLRLIYFSYDVKMKEKGDIPEGYSVSREKKERFSLILESASTNQTSMYLCASSFGASSYNEQFFGPGTRLTVL.